The 18 T cell receptor beta chains below all came from one sample that was sequenced in a study of CD8 T cells in Susac syndrome. RNA in amounts of about 0.45 to 1 ug was reverse transcribed with random hexamers. Via MiXCR, TCRdb re-called the immunoSEQ multiplex PCR reads, giving one row per CDR3 protein. In the table there are 140,000 to 150,000 distinct CDR3 sequences, around 95% of which are singletons. The sample was CD4+ T cells from PBMCs. These receptors were obtained from a human donor with multiple sclerosis.

The chain employs TRBV5-1 and TRBJ2-7, with 9 bases lining up with TRBD1. Germline values: CDR1 SGHRS, CDR2 YFSETQ. This CDR3 spans 14 amino acids. The trim removed 5 bases at V and 4 bases at J, leaving 7 bases unmatched. The CDR3 loop reads CASRRTGANYEQYF. In DNA form, the CDR3 reads TGCGCCAGCAGGAGGACAGGGGCCAATTACGAGCAGTACTTC.

The chain combines TRBV6-5 with TRBJ2-3, with no clear D. The germline V gene has CDR1 MNHEY and CDR2 SVGAGI. V lost 2 bases and J 7 bases, leaving 4 bases between the germline ends. The CDR3 is made up of 11 amino acids. The CDR3 loop reads CASSYKNTQYF. CDR3 coding DNA: TGTGCCAGCAGTTACAAAAATACGCAGTATTTT.

As to this clonotype: One end of the junction is discordant with germline, which a read error may explain. The chain uses TRBV24-1 and TRBJ2-5, with 8 bases lining up with TRBD1. The germline gives CDR1 KGHDR, CDR2 SFDVKD. The CDR3 totals 15 residues. CDR3 nucleotides: TGTGCCACCAGTGATCCGACAGGGGAAAAAGAGGCCCAGTACTTC. This translates into CATSDPTGEKEAQYF.

This clonotype has a single count. V is TRBV5-1 and J is TRBJ2-7, with D uncertain. This CDR3 is 14 amino acids long. Trimming took 4 bases from V and 4 from J, leaving 15 bases between them. Germline CDR1 is SGHRS and CDR2 is YFSETQ. The CDR3, as DNA: TGCGCCAGCAGCGAGTCCGGGCTAACGTACGAGCAGTACTTC. This gives the protein CASSESGLTYEQYF.

This chain connects TRBV12-3 or TRBV12-4 to TRBJ2-3; either TRBD1 or TRBD2 may supply D (6 bases each). The CDR3 length is 16 residues. Between the trimmed V and J ends, which lost 6 bases and 4 bases, there was a span of 20 bases. CDR3 in DNA: TGTGCCAGCAGAGTTTGGAGGGGGTACAAGGCAGATACGCAGTATTTT. This translates into CASRVWRGYKADTQYF.

In this sample, this clonotype turned up a few times. The rearrangement links TRBV20-1 to TRBJ1-1, with D possibly TRBD1 on 6 matching bases. The V end was cut by 3 bases, the J end by 8 bases, with 13 bases between. The germline CDR1 and CDR2 sequences are DFQATT and SNEGSKA (reference sequence). The CDR3 runs 12 residues. CDR3 sequence (DNA): TGCAGTGCTAGTGGGCAGGGGAGAGAAGCTTTCTTT. This gives the protein CSASGQGREAFF.

The chain employs TRBV4-3 and TRBJ2-1, with 14 bases identical to TRBD2. This CDR3 is built from 16 residues. The V gene end was trimmed by 2 bases and the J gene end by 9 bases; junction bases not matched to a gene: 6. The germline CDR1 and CDR2 sequences are LGHNA and YSLEER. CDR3 nucleotide sequence: TGCGCCAGCAGCCAAAGACTAGCGGGGGGGCCAGGTGAGCAGTTCTTC. This codes for CASSQRLAGGPGEQFF.

V is TRBV11-3 and J is TRBJ2-2; D may be TRBD1 (5 bases). There are 13 residues in the CDR3. With 5 bases removed from V and 7 bases from J, the gap between germline ends came to 11 bases. Germline CDR1 SGHNT, CDR2 YENEEA. The DNA for the CDR3 is TGTGCCAGCAGCCCCCAGGGCTTCGGGGAGCTGTTTTTT. It yields the protein CASSPQGFGELFF.

CDR3 protein: CASSEMASGETQYF. The CDR3, as DNA: TGTGCCAGCAGTGAAATGGCCTCAGGGGAGACCCAGTACTTC. The chain has TRBV2 and TRBJ2-5; D possibly corresponds to TRBD1 (5 bases). The CDR3 covers 14 residues. V shed 2 bases and J shed 5 bases, with 12 bases lying between them. CDR1 and CDR2 from the germline V gene are SNHLY and FYNNEI.

The gene calls are TRBV7-2 and TRBJ1-2, with TRBD1 matching over 7 bases. V was pared by 1 base and J by 8 bases, with 10 bases of the junction left unmatched. CDR3 size: 15 residues. Germline lookup yields CDR1 SGHTA and CDR2 FQGNSA. The CDR3: CASSLVQGGLVGYTF. CDR3 sequence (DNA): TGTGCCAGCAGCTTAGTTCAGGGGGGCTTGGTCGGCTACACCTTC.

The table lists this clonotype with a count of one. CDR3 in amino acids: CASSQKGGGETQYF. In DNA form, the CDR3 reads TGTGCCAGCAGCCAAAAGGGGGGAGGAGAGACCCAGTACTTC. The V and J genes are TRBV3-1 and TRBJ2-5; perhaps D is TRBD1 or TRBD2 (6 bases each). Germline V gene sequence: CDR1 LGHDT, CDR2 YNNKEL (reference sequence). This CDR3 comprises 14 residues. The ends were cut back, 2 bases at V and 4 bases at J, with 11 bases in the middle.

The chain links TRBV18 to TRBJ1-2, with TRBD1 matching 8 bases. This CDR3 is built from 15 residues. With 10 bases clipped from V and 0 bases from J, the junction kept 10 bases outside the gene matches. Germline V gene lookup returns CDR1 KGHSH and CDR2 LQKENI. As DNA, the CDR3 is TGTGCCACCCAGGGGGCTTCAGGAGCTAACTATGGCTACACCTTC. Encoded protein: CATQGASGANYGYTF.

This clonotype was seen only once. The chain links TRBV20-1 to TRBJ1-6; D ambiguous. The V end was cut by 8 bases, the J end by 10 bases, with 18 bases between. Germline CDR1 and CDR2: DFQATT and SNEGSKA (reference sequence). This CDR3 is built from 13 residues. The CDR3 DNA is TGCAGTTGGCGGTCGTCGGGTGGATCACCCCTCCACTTT. Amino acid sequence: CSWRSSGGSPLHF.

This chain uses TRBV29-1 with TRBJ2-5, with 9 bases that match TRBD2. V lost 5 bases, J lost 4 bases, and 2 bases stayed unmatched. The CDR3 totals 12 residues. In germline, CDR1 is SQVTM, CDR2 ANQGSEA. This CDR3 reads CSVQLAGETQYF. CDR3 bases: TGCAGCGTTCAACTAGCGGGAGAGACCCAGTACTTC.

The CDR3, as DNA: TGTGCCAGCAGCCCGAGGGACAGGCCCGGCTACACCTTC. Protein product: CASSPRDRPGYTF. This chain uses TRBV7-9 with TRBJ1-2; 8 bases align to TRBD1. This CDR3 comprises 13 residues. Germline CDR1 reads SEHNR; CDR2 reads FQNEAQ (reference sequence). With V trimmed by 5 bases and J by 8 bases, 7 bases remained unmatched.

The V gene is TRBV28, the J gene TRBJ1-1; D remains unclear. The CDR3 has 14 residues. Deletions cut 6 bases from V and 0 bases from J, with 11 bases between. The germline gives CDR1 MDHEN, CDR2 SYDVKM. Written as DNA, the CDR3 is TGTGCCAGCAGCGGGTGGATCTTGAACACTGAAGCTTTCTTT. This translates into CASSGWILNTEAFF.

V gene TRBV28 combines with J gene TRBJ1-3, with D uncertain. This CDR3 has 14 amino acids. Trimming pared 3 bases from V and 3 bases from J, leaving 9 bases between. Germline CDR1 MDHEN, CDR2 SYDVKM. The CDR3, as DNA: TGTGCCAGCAGTTTCCCCCACCTTGGAAACACCATATATTTT. Protein product: CASSFPHLGNTIYF.

The chain has TRBV7-3 and TRBJ2-1, with no clear D. The CDR3 is 11 residues long. V was clipped by 5 bases and J by 5 bases, with 4 bases between them. Germline V gene lookup returns CDR1 SGHTA and CDR2 FQGTGA. CDR3 coding DNA: TGTGCCAGCAGCGCCAACAATGAGCAGTTCTTC. Amino acid sequence: CASSANNEQFF.